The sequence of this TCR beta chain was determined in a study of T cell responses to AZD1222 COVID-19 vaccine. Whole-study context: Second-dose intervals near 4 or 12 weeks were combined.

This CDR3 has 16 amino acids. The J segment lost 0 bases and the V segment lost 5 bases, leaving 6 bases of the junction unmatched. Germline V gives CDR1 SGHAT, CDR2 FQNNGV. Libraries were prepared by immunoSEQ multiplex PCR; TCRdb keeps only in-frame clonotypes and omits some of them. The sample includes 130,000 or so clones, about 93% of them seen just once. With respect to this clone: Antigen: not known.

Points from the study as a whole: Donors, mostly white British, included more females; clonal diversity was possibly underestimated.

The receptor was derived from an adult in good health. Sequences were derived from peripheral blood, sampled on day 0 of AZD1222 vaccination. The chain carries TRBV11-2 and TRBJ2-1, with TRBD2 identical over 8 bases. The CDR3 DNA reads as TGTGCCAGCAGCCGGATCGCGGGGGGCTCCTACAATGAGCAGTTCTTC. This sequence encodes CASSRIAGGSYNEQFF.